The source of this TCR beta chain is a study of T cell responses to AZD1222 COVID-19 vaccine. Study-wide results and limits: Dominant CD4 TCR responses targeted spike regions 160-218 and 743-854. Spike-specific TCR breadth and depth both grew after two AZD1222 doses. Females outnumbered males among donors, who were mostly white British; clonal diversity was possibly underestimated.

On this clone: Antigen: not known.

The method was immunoSEQ multiplex PCR; TCRdb's version includes in-frame clones alone and lacks a portion of them. Of about 140,000 clones listed, 70% to 90% are singletons. Trimming cost V 4 bases and J 0 bases; bases outside gene matches: 11. Germline CDR1 reads SGHTA; CDR2 reads FQGNSA. This CDR3 has 17 residues. Here the sequenced sample was peripheral blood, taken on day 0 of AZD1222 vaccination. This chain connects TRBV7-2 to TRBJ1-2; 7 positions agree with TRBD1. The receptor comes from an adult in good health. In nucleotides, the CDR3 is TGTGCCAGCAGCTCTGCGGACAGGCGACGAACTAACTATGGCTACACCTTC. The encoded protein is CASSSADRRRTNYGYTF.